This T cell receptor beta chain was profiled in a study of T-cell reconstitution after alpha-beta-depleted transplantation in children. Whole-study findings and limits: Among T cells one year after transplant, newly produced cells accounted for most counts and diversity. Where alpha-beta T cells came from about two months after transplant was reportedly several hundred expanded graft clones. In some patients, recipient T cells and intrathymic progenitors surviving conditioning explained high day-60 diversity.

Trimming took 3 bases from V and 8 from J, leaving 14 bases between them. The V gene's germline CDR1 is MGHRA and CDR2 YSYEKL. The CDR3 is made up of 14 amino acids. Preparation of the TCRbeta library was carried out with unique molecular identifiers. Each CDR3 protein is one row after TCRdb ran MiXCR on the PCR reads. The data show 250,000 to 300,000 distinct CDR3 sequences, around 7.3% seen once. This clonotype appeared a few times. No antigen is known for it. The sequences come from peripheral blood, collected 360 days after TCRalphabeta/CD19-depleted stem cell transplant. The source of this sequence is a female patient aged 2-10 years who had a stem cell transplant for Fanconi anemia, so the T cells may come from the graft donor. The rearrangement joins TRBV4-1 to TRBJ2-1; D uncertain. CDR3 nucleotides: TGCGCCAGCAGCCAGGGCGCGGCCTCCGATGAGCAGTTCTTC. Protein: CASSQGAASDEQFF.